This T cell receptor (beta chain) was captured by sequencing in a study of cytomegalovirus exposure and HLA in healthy donors. Study-wide findings and caveats: Reportedly, cytomegalovirus status was diagnosed with high sensitivity and specificity.

Sequencing used immunoSEQ multiplex PCR; TCRdb keeps in-frame clones, though not all of them. Seen here are about 200,000 clones, around 83% observed once, and the top ten hold around an eighth. Among the roughly 120 subjects of the validation cohort, separate from the 666-subject first cohort, were the donors. CDR1 and CDR2 (germline): SGHNT, YYREEE (reference sequence). CDR3 length equals 16 residues. V lost 4 bases to trimming and J lost 3 bases, with 20 bases between them. Of note for this clone: Its antigen is unidentified.

The specimen was PBMCs. The sequence was collected from a woman between 25 and 40 years old in good health and CMV-seropositive. The chain couples TRBV5-4 to TRBJ2-7; tentative D call: TRBD1 (6 bases). The CDR3 protein is CASSEERQRGHYEQYF. The CDR3, as DNA: TGTGCCAGCAGCGAAGAAAGACAGAGGGGACACTACGAGCAGTACTTC.